This T cell receptor (beta chain) appears in the sequencing data of a study of T cell repertoires in cytomegalovirus infection. TCRdb reprocessed the reads with MiXCR, giving one entry per CDR3 protein. The sample holds 680,000 or so distinct CDR3 sequences, around 30% seen once. Germline CDR1 is SGHTA and CDR2 is FQGNSA. The V and J ends lost 5 bases and 9 bases, in that order; junction bases with no gene match: 5. The CDR3 has 12 amino acids. Comments on this clonotype: Its antigen is not known.

The material sequenced was cultured PBMCs, taken from culture after CMV antigen stimulation. This receptor was taken from a human donor in good health (CMV status not recorded). Some clones in this sample may be carry-over from other donors' samples. The chain recombines TRBV7-2 with TRBJ1-1; 8 nucleotides agree with TRBD1. The CDR3 sequence is CASSPRQGKAFF. For the CDR3, the DNA is TGTGCCAGCAGCCCGCGACAGGGGAAAGCTTTCTTT.